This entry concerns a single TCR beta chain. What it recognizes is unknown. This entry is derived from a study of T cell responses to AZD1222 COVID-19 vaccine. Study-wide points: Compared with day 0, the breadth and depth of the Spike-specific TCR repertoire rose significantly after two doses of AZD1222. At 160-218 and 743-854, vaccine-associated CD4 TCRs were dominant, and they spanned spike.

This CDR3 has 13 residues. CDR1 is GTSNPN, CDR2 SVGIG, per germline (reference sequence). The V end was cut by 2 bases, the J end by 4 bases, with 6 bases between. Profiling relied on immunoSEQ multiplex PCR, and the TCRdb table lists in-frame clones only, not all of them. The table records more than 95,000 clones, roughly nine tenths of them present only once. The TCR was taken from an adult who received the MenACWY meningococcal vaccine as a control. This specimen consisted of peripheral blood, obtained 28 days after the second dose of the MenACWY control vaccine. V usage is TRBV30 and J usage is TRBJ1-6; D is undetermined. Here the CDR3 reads CAWSKGYNSPLHF. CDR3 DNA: TGTGCCTGGAGTAAGGGTTATAATTCACCCCTCCACTTT.